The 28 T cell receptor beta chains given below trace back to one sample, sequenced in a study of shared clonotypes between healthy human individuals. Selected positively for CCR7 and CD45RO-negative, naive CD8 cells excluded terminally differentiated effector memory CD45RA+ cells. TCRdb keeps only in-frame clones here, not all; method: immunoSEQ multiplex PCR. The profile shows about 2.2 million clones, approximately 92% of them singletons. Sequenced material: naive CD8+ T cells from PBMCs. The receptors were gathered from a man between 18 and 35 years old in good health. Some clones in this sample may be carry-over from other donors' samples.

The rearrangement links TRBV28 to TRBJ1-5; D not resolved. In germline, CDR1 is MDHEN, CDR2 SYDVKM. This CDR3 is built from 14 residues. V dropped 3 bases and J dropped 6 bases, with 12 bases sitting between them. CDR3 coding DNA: TGTGCCAGCAGTTTCGGCGTGAGGGTTCAGCCCCAGCATTTT. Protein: CASSFGVRVQPQHF.

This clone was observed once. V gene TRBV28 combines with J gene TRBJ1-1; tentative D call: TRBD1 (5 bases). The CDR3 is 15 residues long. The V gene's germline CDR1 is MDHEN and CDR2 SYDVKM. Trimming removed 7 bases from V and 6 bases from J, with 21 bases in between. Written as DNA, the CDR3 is TGTGCCAGCACCACCGCCGGGGCCAGGTACTCTGAAGCTTTCTTT. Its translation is CASTTAGARYSEAFF.

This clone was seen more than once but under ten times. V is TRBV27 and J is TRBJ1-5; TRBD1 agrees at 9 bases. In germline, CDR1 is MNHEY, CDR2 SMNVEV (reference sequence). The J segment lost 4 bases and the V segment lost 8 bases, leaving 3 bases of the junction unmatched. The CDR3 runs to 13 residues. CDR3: CASRDRANQPQHF. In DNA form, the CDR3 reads TGTGCCAGCCGGGACAGGGCGAATCAGCCCCAGCATTTT.

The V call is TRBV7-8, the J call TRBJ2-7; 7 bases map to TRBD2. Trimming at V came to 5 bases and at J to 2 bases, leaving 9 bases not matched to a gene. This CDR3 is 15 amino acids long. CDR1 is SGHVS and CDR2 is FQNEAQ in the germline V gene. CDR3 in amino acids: CASSPVGTNTYEQYF. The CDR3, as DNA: TGTGCCAGCAGCCCCGTCGGGACTAATACCTACGAGCAGTACTTC.

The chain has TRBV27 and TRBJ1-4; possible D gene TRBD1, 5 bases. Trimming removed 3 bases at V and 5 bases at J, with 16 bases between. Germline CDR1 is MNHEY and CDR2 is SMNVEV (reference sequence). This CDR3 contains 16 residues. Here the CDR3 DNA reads TGTGCCAGCAGTTTCGGCGTAGGGACGGGAAATGAAAAACTGTTTTTT. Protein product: CASSFGVGTGNEKLFF. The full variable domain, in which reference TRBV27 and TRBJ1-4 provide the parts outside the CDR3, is EAQVTQNPRYLITVTGKKLTVTCSQNMNHEYMSWYRQDPGLGLRQIYYSMNVEVTDKGDVPEGYKVSRKEKRNFPLILESPSPNQTSLYFCASSFGVGTGNEKLFFGSGTQLSVL.

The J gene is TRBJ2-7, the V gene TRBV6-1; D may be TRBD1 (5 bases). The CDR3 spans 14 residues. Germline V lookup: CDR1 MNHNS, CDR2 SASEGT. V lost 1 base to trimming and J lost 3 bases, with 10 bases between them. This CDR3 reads CASSEVDSLYEQYF. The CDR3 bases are TGTGCCAGCAGTGAAGTTGACAGTCTCTACGAGCAGTACTTC.

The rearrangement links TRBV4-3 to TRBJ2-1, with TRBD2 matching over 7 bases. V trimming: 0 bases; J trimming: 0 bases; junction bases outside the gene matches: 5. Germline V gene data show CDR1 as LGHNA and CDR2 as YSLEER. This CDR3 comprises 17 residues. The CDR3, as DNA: TGCGCCAGCAGCCAAGAAGGGAGGGCTAGCTCCTACAATGAGCAGTTCTTC. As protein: CASSQEGRASSYNEQFF.

The CDR3 here is CASSLTVGQAEQYF. The CDR3 region has the DNA TGTGCCAGCAGTTTAACAGTCGGGCAGGCCGAGCAGTACTTC. This chain joins TRBV28 and TRBJ2-7; the D is unclear. Germline V CDR1 and CDR2: MDHEN, SYDVKM. This CDR3 region has 14 residues. Trimming took 2 bases from V and 6 from J, leaving 14 bases between them.

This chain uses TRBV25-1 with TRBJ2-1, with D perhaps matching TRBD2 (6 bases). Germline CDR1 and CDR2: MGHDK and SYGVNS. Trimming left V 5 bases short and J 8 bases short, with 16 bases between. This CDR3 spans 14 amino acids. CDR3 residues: CASSTRTTSDEQFF. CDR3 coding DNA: TGTGCCAGCAGTACTAGGACTACGAGCGATGAGCAGTTCTTC.

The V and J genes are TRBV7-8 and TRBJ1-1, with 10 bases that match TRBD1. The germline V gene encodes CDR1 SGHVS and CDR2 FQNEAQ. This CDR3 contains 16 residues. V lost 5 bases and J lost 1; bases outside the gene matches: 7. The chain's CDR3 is CASSAHRDRGNTEAFF. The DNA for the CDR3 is TGTGCCAGCAGCGCACACCGGGACAGGGGGAACACTGAAGCTTTCTTT.

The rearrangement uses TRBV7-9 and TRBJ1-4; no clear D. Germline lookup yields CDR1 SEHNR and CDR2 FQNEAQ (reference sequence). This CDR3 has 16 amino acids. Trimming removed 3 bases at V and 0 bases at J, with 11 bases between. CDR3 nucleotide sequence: TGTGCCAGCAGCTTTTGGTTTGACGCAACTAATGAAAAACTGTTTTTT. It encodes CASSFWFDATNEKLFF.

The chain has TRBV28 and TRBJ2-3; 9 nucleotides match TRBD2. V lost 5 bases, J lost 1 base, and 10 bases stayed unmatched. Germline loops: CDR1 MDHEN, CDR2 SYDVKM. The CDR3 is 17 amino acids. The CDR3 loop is CASSIRTSVLGTDTQYF. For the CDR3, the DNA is TGTGCCAGCAGTATCAGGACTAGCGTGCTGGGCACAGATACGCAGTATTTT.

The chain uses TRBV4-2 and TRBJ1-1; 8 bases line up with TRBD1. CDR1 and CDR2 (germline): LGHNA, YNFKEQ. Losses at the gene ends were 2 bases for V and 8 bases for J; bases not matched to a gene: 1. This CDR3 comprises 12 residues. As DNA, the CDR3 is TGTGCCAGCAGCCAAACAGGGGGAGAAGCTTTCTTT. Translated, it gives CASSQTGGEAFF.

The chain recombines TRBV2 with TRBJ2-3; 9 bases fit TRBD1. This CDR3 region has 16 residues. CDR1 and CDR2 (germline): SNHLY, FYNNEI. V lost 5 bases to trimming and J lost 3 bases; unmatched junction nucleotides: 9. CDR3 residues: CASSSTRDRETDTQYF. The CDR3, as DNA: TGTGCCAGCAGTTCCACCCGGGACAGGGAAACAGATACGCAGTATTTT.

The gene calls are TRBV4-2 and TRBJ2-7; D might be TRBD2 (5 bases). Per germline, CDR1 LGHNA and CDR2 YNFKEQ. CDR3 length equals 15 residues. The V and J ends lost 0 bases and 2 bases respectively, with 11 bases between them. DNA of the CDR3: TGTGCCAGCAGCCAAGATCTAAGCGGCCCCTACGAGCAGTACTTC. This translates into CASSQDLSGPYEQYF.

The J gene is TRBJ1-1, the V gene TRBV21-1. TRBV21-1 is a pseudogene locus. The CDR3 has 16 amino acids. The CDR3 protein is CASSKARWSENTEAFF. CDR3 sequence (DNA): TGTGCCAGCAGCAAAGCCCGCTGGTCGGAGAACACTGAAGCTTTCTTT.

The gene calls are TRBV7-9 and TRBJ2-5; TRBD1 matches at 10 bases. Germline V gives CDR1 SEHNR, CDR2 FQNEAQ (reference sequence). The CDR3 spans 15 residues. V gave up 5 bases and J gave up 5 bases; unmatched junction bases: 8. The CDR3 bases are TGTGCCAGCAGCGCACGGGACAGGGGAGTGGAGACCCAGTACTTC. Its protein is CASSARDRGVETQYF. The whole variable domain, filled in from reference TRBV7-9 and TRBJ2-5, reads DTGVSQNPRHKITKRGQNVTFRCDPISEHNRLYWYRQTLGQGPEFLTYFQNEAQLEKSRLLSDRFSAERPKGSFSTLEIQRTEQGDSAMYLCASSARDRGVETQYFGPGTRLLVL.

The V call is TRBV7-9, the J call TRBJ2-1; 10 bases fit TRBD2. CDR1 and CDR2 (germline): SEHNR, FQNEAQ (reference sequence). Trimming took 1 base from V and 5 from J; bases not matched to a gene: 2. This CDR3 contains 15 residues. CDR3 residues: CASSLGAGGNNEQFF. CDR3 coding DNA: TGTGCCAGCAGCTTAGGAGCGGGAGGGAACAATGAGCAGTTCTTC. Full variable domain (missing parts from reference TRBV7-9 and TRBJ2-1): DTGVSQNPRHKITKRGQNVTFRCDPISEHNRLYWYRQTLGQGPEFLTYFQNEAQLEKSRLLSDRFSAERPKGSFSTLEIQRTEQGDSAMYLCASSLGAGGNNEQFFGPGTRLTVL.

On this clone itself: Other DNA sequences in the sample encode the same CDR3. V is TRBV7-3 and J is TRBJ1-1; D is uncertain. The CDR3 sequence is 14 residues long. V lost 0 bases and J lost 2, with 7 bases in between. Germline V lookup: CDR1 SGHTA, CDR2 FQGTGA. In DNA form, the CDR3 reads TGTGCCAGCAGCTTAACGCCGGGAAACACTGAAGCTTTCTTT. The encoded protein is CASSLTPGNTEAFF.

The CDR3, as DNA: TGTGCCAGCAGCCTCCCTAAAGCGGGAAAGTACAATGAGCAGTTCTTC. The encoded protein is CASSLPKAGKYNEQFF. The chain couples TRBV11-2 to TRBJ2-1, with 7 nucleotides matching TRBD2. The ends lost 5 bases at V and 4 bases at J; junction bases unmatched: 11. This CDR3 is built from 16 residues. The germline V gene encodes CDR1 SGHAT and CDR2 FQNNGV.

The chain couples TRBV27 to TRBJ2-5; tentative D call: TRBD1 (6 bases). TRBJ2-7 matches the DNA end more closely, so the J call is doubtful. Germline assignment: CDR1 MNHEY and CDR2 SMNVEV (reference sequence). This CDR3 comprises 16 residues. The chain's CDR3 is CASSLSSGTFSYEQYF. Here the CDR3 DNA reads TGTGCCAGCAGTTTATCCTCCGGGACATTCTCCTACGAGCAGTACTTC.

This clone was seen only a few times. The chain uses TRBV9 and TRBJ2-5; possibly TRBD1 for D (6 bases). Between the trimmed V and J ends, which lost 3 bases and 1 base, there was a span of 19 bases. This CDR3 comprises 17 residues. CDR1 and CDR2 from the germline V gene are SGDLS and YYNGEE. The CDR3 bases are TGTGCCAGCAGCGCCAATCCGGGACACGAAACCCAAGAGACCCAGTACTTC. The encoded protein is CASSANPGHETQETQYF. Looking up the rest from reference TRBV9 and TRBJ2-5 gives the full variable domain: DSGVTQTPKHLITATGQRVTLRCSPRSGDLSVYWYQQSLDQGLQFLIQYYNGEERAKGNILERFSAQQFPDLHSELNLSSLELGDSALYFCASSANPGHETQETQYFGPGTRLLVL.

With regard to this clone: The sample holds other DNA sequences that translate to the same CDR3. In nucleotides, the CDR3 is TGTGCCAGCAGTTTACTGGACAGCTCCTACGAGCAGTACTTC. Translated, it gives CASSLLDSSYEQYF. The chain combines TRBV27 with TRBJ2-7, with TRBD1 as a possible D gene (6 bases). Germline loops: CDR1 MNHEY, CDR2 SMNVEV (reference sequence). The CDR3 extends over 14 amino acids. Between the trimmed V and J ends, which lost 2 bases and 0 bases, there was a span of 8 bases.

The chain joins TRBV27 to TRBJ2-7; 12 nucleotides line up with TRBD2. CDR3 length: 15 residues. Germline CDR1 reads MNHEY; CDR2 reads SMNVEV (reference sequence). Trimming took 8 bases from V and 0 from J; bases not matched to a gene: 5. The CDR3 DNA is TGTGCCAGCCATCCTAGCGGGAGGGTCTCCTACGAGCAGTACTTC. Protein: CASHPSGRVSYEQYF.

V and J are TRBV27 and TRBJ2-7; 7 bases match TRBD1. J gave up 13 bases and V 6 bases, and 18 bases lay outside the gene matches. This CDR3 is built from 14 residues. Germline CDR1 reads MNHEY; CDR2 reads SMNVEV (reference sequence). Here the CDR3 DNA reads TGTGCCAGCAGCACATTAAACGCCGGGACAGAAATTTACTTC. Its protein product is CASSTLNAGTEIYF.

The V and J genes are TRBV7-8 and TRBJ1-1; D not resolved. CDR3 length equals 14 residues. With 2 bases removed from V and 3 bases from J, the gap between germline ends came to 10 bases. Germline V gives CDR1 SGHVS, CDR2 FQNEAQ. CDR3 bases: TGTGCCAGCAGCTTACGGGGAATCGACACTGAAGCTTTCTTT. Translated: CASSLRGIDTEAFF.

CDR3 DNA: TGTGCCAGCAGCCAAGAGGTCTTTGTGTCCACCGGGGAGCTGTTTTTT. Protein product: CASSQEVFVSTGELFF. This rearrangement joins TRBV14 to TRBJ2-2; D is undetermined. The CDR3 is 16 amino acids. Deletions cut 0 bases from V and 4 bases from J, with 12 bases between. CDR1 is SGHDN, CDR2 FVKESK, per germline.

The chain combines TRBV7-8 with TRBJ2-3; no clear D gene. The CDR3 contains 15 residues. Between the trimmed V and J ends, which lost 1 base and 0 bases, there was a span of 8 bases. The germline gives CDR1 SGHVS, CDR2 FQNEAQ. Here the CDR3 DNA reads TGTGCCAGCAGCTTAGGATCGGCTAGCACAGATACGCAGTATTTT. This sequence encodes CASSLGSASTDTQYF.